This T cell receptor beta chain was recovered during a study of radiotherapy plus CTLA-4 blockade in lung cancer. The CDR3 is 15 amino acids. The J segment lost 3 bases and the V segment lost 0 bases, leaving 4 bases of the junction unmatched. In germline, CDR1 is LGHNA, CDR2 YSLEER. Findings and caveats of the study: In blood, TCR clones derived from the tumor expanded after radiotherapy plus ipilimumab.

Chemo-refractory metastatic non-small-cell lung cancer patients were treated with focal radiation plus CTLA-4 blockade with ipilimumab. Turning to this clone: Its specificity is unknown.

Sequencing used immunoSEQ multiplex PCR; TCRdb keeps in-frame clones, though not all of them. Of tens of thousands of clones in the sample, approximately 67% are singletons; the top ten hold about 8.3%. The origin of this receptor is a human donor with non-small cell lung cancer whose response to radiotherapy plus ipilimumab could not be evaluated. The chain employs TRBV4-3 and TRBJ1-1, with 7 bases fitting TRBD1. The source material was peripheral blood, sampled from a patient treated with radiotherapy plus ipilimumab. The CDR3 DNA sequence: TGCGCCAGCAGCCAAGATCGGACAGGCTACACTGAAGCTTTCTTT. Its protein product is CASSQDRTGYTEAFF.